This T cell receptor (beta chain) was found in a study of blood T cells in healthy people across ages. Germline V gene data show CDR1 as MGHRA and CDR2 as YSYEKL. CDR3 length: 13 amino acids. After removal of 1 base from V and 8 bases from J, the junction contained 1 base not matched to a gene. PCR was performed a second time for about 7 to 11 cycles using a sample-barcoded 5' primer and a J-beta primer mix. The template-switch adaptor was a 5' adaptor with 12 random nucleotides. It tagged each cDNA molecule. There were at least 2.5 million CDR3-containing paired-end reads obtained from each sample. TCRdb reprocessed the 5' RACE reads with MiXCR, giving one entry per CDR3 protein. The sample has more than 1,400,000 distinct CDR3 sequences; about 40% are singletons.

This chain joins TRBV4-1 and TRBJ1-4, with 7 bases aligning to TRBD1. This TCR came from a woman aged 18-29 years in good health. Sample: blood. The CDR3 is CASSQGGQEKLFF. The CDR3 DNA reads TGCGCCAGCAGCCAAGGGGGACAGGAAAAACTGTTTTTT.